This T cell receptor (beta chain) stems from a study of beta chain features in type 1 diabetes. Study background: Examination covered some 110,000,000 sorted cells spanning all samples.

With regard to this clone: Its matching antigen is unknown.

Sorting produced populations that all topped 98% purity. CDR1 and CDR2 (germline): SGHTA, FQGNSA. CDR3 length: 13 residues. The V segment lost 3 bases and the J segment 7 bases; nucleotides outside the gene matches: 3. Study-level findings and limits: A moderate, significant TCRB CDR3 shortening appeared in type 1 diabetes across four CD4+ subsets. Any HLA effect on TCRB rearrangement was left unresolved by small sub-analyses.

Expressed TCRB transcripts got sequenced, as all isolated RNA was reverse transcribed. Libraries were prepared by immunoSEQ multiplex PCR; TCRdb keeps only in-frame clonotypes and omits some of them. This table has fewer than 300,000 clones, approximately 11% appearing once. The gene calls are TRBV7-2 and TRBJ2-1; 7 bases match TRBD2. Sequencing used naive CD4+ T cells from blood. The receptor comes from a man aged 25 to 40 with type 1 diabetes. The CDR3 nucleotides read TGTGCCAGCAGCTTGAAGGGAGGGAATGAGCAGTTCTTC. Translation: CASSLKGGNEQFF.